This T cell receptor (beta chain) was sequenced during a study of T cell responses to AZD1222 COVID-19 vaccine. This CDR3 is 15 amino acids long. Germline V gene lookup returns CDR1 LGHDT and CDR2 YNNKEL (reference sequence). J gave up 8 bases and V 3 bases, and 5 bases lay outside the gene matches. Clones were sequenced by immunoSEQ multiplex PCR, and TCRdb holds only the in-frame ones, with some missing. The repertoire holds around 120,000 clones, with approximately 92% as singletons. As regards this clone: Its matching antigen is unknown.

Study-level findings and limits: No day 14 peak samples; only post-peak repertoires were characterized. Receipt of two AZD1222 doses was followed by a rise in Spike-specific TCR breadth and depth.

Sequencing was performed on peripheral blood, taken 28 days after the second AZD1222 dose. J is TRBJ2-1 and V is TRBV3-1 (or the pseudogene TRBV3-2); 12 bases are a match to TRBD2. The sequence derives from an adult who received the AZD1222 COVID-19 vaccine. CDR3 amino acids: CASSHPSGGAYEQFF. CDR3 DNA sequence: TGTGCCAGCAGCCATCCTAGCGGGGGGGCTTATGAGCAGTTCTTC.